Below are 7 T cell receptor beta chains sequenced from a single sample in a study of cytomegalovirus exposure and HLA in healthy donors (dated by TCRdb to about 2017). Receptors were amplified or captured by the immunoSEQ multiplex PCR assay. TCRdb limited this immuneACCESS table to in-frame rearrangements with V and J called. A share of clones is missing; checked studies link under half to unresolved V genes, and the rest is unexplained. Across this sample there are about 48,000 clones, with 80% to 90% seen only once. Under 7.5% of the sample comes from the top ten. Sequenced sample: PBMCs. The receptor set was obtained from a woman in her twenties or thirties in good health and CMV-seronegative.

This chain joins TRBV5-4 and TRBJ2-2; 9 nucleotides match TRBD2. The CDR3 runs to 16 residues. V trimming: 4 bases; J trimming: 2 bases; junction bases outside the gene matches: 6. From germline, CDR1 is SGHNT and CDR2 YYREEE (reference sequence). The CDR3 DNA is TGTGCCAGCAGCCGTCGGACTAGCGCAAACACCGGGGAGCTGTTTTTT. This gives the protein CASSRRTSANTGELFF. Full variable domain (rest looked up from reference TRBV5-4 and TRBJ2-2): ETGVTQSPTHLIKTRGQQVTLRCSSQSGHNTVSWYQQALGQGPQFIFQYYREEENGRGNFPPRFSGLQFPNYSSELNVNALELDDSALYLCASSRRTSANTGELFFGEGSRLTVL.

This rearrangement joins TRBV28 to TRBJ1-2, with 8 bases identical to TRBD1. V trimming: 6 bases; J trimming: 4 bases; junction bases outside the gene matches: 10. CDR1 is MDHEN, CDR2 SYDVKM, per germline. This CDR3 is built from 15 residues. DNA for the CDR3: TGTGCCAGCAGCATTATCGGACAGGGTGCCTATGGCTACACCTTC. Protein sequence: CASSIIGQGAYGYTF.

The CDR3 bases are TGCGCCAGCAGCCAAGACGGAGATACGCAGTATTTT. Translated, it gives CASSQDGDTQYF. The chain joins TRBV4-1 to TRBJ2-3, with D unresolved. V dropped 0 bases and J dropped 5 bases, with 3 bases sitting between them. The CDR3 runs 12 residues. Germline values: CDR1 MGHRA, CDR2 YSYEKL.

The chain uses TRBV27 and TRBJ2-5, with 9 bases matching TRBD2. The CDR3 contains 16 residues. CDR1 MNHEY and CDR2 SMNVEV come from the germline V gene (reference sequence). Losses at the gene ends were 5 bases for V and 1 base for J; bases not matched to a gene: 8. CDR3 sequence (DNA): TGTGCCAGCAGTCCGAGACTAGCGGAGATCCAAGAGACCCAGTACTTC. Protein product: CASSPRLAEIQETQYF.

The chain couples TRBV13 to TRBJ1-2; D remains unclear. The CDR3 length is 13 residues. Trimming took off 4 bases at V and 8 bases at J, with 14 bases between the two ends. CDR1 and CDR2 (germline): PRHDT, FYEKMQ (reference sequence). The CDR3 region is CASSYRGDGGYTF. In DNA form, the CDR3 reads TGTGCCAGCAGCTACCGGGGAGACGGGGGCTACACCTTC.

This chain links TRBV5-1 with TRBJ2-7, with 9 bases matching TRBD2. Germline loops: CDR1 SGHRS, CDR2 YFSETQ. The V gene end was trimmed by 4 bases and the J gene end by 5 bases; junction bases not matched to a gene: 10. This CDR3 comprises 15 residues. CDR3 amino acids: CASSLSLAGKNEQYF. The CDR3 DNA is TGCGCCAGCAGCCTGTCCCTAGCGGGAAAGAACGAGCAGTACTTC.

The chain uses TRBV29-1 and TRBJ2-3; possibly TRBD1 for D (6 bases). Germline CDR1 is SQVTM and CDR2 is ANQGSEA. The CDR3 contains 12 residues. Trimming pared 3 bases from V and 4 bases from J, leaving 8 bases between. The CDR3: CSVEGAADTQYF. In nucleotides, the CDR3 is TGCAGCGTTGAGGGGGCTGCAGATACGCAGTATTTT.